The entry below gives a single T cell receptor (beta chain) sequence along with its context. Its antigen is not identified. These data are taken from a study of response to subunit inactivated influenza vaccine. Study-wide results and limits: Every seasonal influenza vaccination brings in few new T cells, the authors suggested.

From the RT-PCR reads, TCRdb called clonotypes with MiXCR, one entry per CDR3 protein. The sample holds 650,000 to 800,000 distinct CDR3 sequences; 11% to 15% are singletons and the top ten take around 7%. Germline CDR1 reads MNHEY; CDR2 reads SVGAGI. The CDR3 runs 17 residues. With 2 bases clipped from V and 4 bases from J, the junction kept 10 bases outside the gene matches. The origin of this receptor is a man in his fifties or sixties who received an inactivated influenza vaccine. The starting material was PBMCs from blood, obtained roughly 2 weeks before vaccination. This chain uses TRBV6-5 with TRBJ2-5; 10 bases align to TRBD2. Here the CDR3 reads CASSYHGLAVSSETQYF. As DNA, the CDR3 is TGTGCCAGCAGTTACCATGGACTAGCGGTGTCTTCAGAGACCCAGTACTTC.